This T cell receptor (beta chain) was captured by sequencing in a study of OX40 agonist ivuxolimab in advanced cancers. Notes on the study in general: Among the nonresponders, some also had low normalized T-cell clonal expansion. Both blood CD4+ and CD8+ T cells showed clonal growth by week 6 at 0.1 to 3.0 mg/kg.

This clone was counted a few times. Its antigen is still unknown. Generated by immunoSEQ multiplex PCR, the TCRdb table keeps only in-frame clones and is missing some. Among 70,000 or so clones, approximately 92% were seen once, and the ten largest hold 0.85% to 1%. V lost 4 bases and J lost 5, with 12 bases in between. The germline V gene encodes CDR1 SEHNR and CDR2 FQNEAQ (reference sequence). This CDR3 contains 14 residues. The rearrangement links TRBV7-9 to TRBJ1-5; D remains ambiguous. The TCR comes from an adult with an advanced solid tumor such as melanoma, head and neck, liver or kidney cancer. Source: CD4+ or CD8+ T cells sorted from blood, taken in a trial of the OX40 agonist ivuxolimab. Here the CDR3 DNA reads TGTGCCAGCAGCTCCGGCAGCGGGTATCAGCCCCAGCATTTT. This gives the protein CASSSGSGYQPQHF.